This entry describes one T cell receptor beta chain. Per the germline V gene, CDR1 is KGHSH and CDR2 is LQKENI. The ends were cut back, 0 bases at V and 1 base at J, with 9 bases in the middle. There are 15 residues in the CDR3. This specimen comes from a study of OX40 agonist ivuxolimab in advanced cancers. Blood got drawn at baseline, again on cycle 4 day 1, and then on cycle 7 day 1. Assay used: immunoSEQ multiplex PCR; TCRdb lists only in-frame clones, some missing. The sample lists roughly 59,000 clones; about 81% were seen once. The receptor was derived from an adult with an advanced solid tumor such as melanoma, head and neck, liver or kidney cancer. This chain joins TRBV18 and TRBJ2-5; D remains ambiguous. The sequenced sample was CD4+ or CD8+ T cells sorted from blood, obtained in a trial of the OX40 agonist ivuxolimab. CDR3 amino acids: CASSPPVGPQETQYF. In DNA form, the CDR3 reads TGTGCCAGCTCACCACCGGTAGGTCCCCAAGAGACCCAGTACTTC.